This TCR beta chain was found in a study of shared clonotypes between healthy human individuals. Study-level background: The study used three CD4 naive, three CD4 memory, two CD8 naive and one CD8 memory plate per donor.

Free of recent acute infections or vaccinations, the donors were healthy HIV-negative adults. This table comes from immunoSEQ multiplex PCR, and its TCRdb copy is limited to in-frame clones, with some not included. Here the sample spans about 2 million clones, 90% to 95% being singletons. The germline V gene encodes CDR1 MDHEN and CDR2 SYDVKM. V dropped 5 bases and J dropped 5 bases, with 9 bases sitting between them. This CDR3 has 12 amino acids. A remark on this clone: Different DNA sequences within this sample yield the same CDR3.

Material for sequencing was naive CD4+ T cells sorted from blood. Stated subset: CD45RA+ positively selected. V gene TRBV28 combines with J gene TRBJ1-1; D possibly corresponds to TRBD1 (5 bases). The receptor comes from a man in his late teens or twenties in good health. CDR3 nucleotide sequence: TGTGCCAGCAGTAGGGGTTCAACTGAAGCTTTCTTT. This encodes CASSRGSTEAFF.